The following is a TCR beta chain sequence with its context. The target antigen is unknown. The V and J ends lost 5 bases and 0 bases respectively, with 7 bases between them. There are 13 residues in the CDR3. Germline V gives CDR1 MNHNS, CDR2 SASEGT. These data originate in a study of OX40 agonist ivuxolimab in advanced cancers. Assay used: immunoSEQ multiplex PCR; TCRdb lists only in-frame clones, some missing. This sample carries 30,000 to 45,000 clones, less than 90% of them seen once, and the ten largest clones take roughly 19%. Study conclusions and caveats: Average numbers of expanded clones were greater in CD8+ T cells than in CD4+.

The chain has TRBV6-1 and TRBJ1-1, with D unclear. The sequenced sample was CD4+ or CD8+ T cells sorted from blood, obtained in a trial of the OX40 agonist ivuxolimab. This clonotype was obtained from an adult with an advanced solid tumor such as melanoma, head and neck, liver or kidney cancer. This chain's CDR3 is CASSPGLNTEAFF. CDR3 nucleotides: TGTGCCAGCAGTCCCGGATTGAACACTGAAGCTTTCTTT.